This T cell receptor beta chain was profiled in a study of T-cell reconstitution after alpha-beta-depleted transplantation in children. Whole-study results and caveats: The study traced high day-60 TCRbeta diversity in some patients to surviving recipient T cells and thymic progenitors.

CDR1 is KGHSH and CDR2 is LQKENI in the germline V gene. The CDR3 has 13 residues. As to this clonotype: As yet, its antigen is unknown. A much bigger clone sits one base away, suggesting this may be a read error.

A TCRbeta library incorporating unique molecular identifiers was prepared. TCRdb reprocessed the PCR reads with MiXCR, giving one entry per CDR3 protein. The sample holds about 300,000 distinct CDR3 sequences, roughly 9.1% seen once. The sequencing used PBMCs, collected before TCRalphabeta/CD19-depleted stem cell transplant. The V and J genes are TRBV18 and TRBJ2-3, with D tentatively TRBD2 (5 bases). This TCR derives from a boy younger than two with acute myeloid leukemia, due to receive a stem cell transplant. The CDR3 DNA reads TGTGCCAGCTCGCTGATACTAGAAGATCCGCAGTATTTT. This codes for CASSLILEDPQYF. Drawing the rest from reference TRBV18 and TRBJ2-3, the complete variable domain is NAGVMQNPRHLVRRRGQEARLRCSPMKGHSHVYWYRQLPEEGLKFMVYLQKENIIDESGMPKERFSAEFPKEGPSILRIQQVVRGDSAAYFCASSLILEDPQYFGPGTRLTVL.